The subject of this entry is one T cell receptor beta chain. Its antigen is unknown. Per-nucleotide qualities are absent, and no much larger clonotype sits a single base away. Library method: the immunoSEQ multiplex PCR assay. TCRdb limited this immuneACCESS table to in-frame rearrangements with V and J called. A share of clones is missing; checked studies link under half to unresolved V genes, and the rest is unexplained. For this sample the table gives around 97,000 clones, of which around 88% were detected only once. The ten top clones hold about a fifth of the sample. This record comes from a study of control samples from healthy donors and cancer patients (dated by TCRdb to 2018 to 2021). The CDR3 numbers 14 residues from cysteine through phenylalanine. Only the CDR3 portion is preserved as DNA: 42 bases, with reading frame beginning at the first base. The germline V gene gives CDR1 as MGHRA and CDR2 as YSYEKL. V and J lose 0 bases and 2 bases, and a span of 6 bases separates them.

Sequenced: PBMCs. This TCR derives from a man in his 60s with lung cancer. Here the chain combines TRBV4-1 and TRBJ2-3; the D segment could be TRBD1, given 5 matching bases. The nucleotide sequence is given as TGCGCCAGCAGCCAAGAGACAGACACAGATACGCAGTATTTT. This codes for CASSQETDTDTQYF.